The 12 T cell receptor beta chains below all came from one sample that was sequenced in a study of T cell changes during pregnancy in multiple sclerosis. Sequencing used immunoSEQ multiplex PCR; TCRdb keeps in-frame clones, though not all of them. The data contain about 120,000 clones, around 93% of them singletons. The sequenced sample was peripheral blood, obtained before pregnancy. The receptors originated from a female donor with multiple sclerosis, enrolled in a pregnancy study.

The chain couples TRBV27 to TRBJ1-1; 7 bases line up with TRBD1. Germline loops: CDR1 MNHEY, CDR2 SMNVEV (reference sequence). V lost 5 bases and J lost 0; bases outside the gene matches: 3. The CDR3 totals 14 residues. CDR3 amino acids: CASSIDRVNTEAFF. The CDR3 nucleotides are TGTGCCAGCAGTATTGACAGGGTGAACACTGAAGCTTTCTTT.

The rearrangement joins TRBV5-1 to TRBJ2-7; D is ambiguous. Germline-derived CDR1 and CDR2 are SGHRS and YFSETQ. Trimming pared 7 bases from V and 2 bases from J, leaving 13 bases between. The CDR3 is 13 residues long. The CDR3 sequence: CASSVGQAYEQYF. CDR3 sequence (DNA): TGCGCCAGCTCCGTTGGGCAGGCCTACGAGCAGTACTTC.

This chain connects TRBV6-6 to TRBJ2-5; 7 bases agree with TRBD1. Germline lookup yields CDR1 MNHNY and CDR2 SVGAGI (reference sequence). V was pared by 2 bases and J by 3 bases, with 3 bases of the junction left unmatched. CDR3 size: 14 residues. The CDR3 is CASSYPGTEETQYF. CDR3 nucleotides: TGTGCCAGCAGTTACCCAGGGACAGAAGAGACCCAGTACTTC.

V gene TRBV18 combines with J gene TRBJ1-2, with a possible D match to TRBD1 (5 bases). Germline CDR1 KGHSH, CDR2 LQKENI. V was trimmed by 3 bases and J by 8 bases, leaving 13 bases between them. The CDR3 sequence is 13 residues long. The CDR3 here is CASSPKSGVGYTF. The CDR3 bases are TGTGCCAGCTCACCTAAGTCGGGGGTCGGCTACACCTTC.

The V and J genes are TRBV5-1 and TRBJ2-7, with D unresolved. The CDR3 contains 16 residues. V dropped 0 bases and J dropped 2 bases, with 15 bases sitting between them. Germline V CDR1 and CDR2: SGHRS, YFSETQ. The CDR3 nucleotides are TGCGCCAGCAGCTTGGTGAGCGCAATAGGTCCCTACGAGCAGTACTTC. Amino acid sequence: CASSLVSAIGPYEQYF.

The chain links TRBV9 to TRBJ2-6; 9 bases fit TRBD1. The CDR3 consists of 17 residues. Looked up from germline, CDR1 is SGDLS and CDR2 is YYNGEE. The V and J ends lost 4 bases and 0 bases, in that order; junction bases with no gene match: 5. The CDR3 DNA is TGTGCCAGCAGCTTCGGGACAGGGAGCTCTGGGGCCAACGTCCTGACTTTC. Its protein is CASSFGTGSSGANVLTF.

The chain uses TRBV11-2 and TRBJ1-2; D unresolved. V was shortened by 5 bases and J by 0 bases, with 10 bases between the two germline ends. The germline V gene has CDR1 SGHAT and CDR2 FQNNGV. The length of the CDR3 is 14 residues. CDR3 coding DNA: TGTGCCAGCAGCCCCAACAGAGCTAACTATGGCTACACCTTC. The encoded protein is CASSPNRANYGYTF.

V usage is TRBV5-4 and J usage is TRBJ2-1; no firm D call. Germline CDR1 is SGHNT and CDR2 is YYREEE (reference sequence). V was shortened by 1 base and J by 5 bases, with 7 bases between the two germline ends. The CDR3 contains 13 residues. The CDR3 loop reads CASSLTADNEQFF. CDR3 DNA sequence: TGTGCCAGCAGCTTGACGGCGGACAATGAGCAGTTCTTC.

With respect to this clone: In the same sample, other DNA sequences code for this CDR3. The CDR3 nucleotides are TGTGCCAGCACCACAGGGAGAGATCAGCCCCAGCATTTT. It yields the protein CASTTGRDQPQHF. The rearrangement uses TRBV6-1 and TRBJ1-5; D is possibly TRBD1 (6 bases). The CDR3 is 13 amino acids. V was pared by 7 bases and J by 5 bases, with 12 bases between. CDR1 is MNHNS, CDR2 SASEGT, per germline.

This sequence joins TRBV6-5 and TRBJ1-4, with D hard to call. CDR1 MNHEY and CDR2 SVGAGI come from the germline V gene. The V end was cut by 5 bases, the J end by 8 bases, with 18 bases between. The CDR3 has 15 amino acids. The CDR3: CASSPDGIGHEKLFF. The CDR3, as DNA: TGTGCCAGCAGTCCCGATGGTATTGGCCACGAAAAACTGTTTTTT.

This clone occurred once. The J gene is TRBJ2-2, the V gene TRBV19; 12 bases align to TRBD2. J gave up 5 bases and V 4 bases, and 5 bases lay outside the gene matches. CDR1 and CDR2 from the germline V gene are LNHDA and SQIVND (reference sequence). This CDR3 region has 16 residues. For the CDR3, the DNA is TGTGCCAGTAGTACCGGGACTAGCGGGCGAACCGGGGAGCTGTTTTTT. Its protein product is CASSTGTSGRTGELFF.

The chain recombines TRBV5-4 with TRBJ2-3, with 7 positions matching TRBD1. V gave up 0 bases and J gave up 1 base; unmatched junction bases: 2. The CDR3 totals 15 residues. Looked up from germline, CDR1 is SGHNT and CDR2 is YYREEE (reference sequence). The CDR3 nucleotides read TGTGCCAGCAGCTTGGGCACAGGGGGCACAGATACGCAGTATTTT. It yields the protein CASSLGTGGTDTQYF.